This entry lists 24 T cell receptor beta chains sequenced from one sample in a study of liver allograft versus peripheral blood T cells. Study-level information: Comparative analysis was performed on T cell receptor repertoires from transplanted livers and from recipients' peripheral blood.

A single record per CDR3 protein comes from TCRdb applying MiXCR to the reads. The sample lists over 5,500 distinct CDR3 sequences, about a sixth occurring once. The receptors stem from a human patient who had a liver transplant. Some T cells could come from the graft donor.

This clonotype is medium-sized (0.01 to 0.1%) by share. The chain joins TRBV6-5 to TRBJ1-2; weak D call: TRBD1 (6 bases). This CDR3 region has 16 residues. V lost 7 bases and J lost 4, with 22 bases in between. CDR1 and CDR2 (germline): MNHEY, SVGAGI. The DNA of the CDR3 is TGTGCCAGCAACCACAAAGGAACAGGGCCACTCTATGGCTACACCTTC. Its protein is CASNHKGTGPLYGYTF.

The chain couples TRBV9 to TRBJ1-2, with 10 bases matching TRBD1. CDR1 is SGDLS, CDR2 YYNGEE, per germline. Trimming removed 3 bases from V and 6 bases from J; junction bases left unmatched: 5. CDR3 length: 14 amino acids. In DNA, the CDR3 is TGTGCCAGCAGCGCTGGGACAGGGGACGATGGCTACACCTTC. Translation: CASSAGTGDDGYTF. The variable domain in full, with the rest retrieved from reference TRBV9 and TRBJ1-2, is DSGVTQTPKHLITATGQRVTLRCSPRSGDLSVYWYQQSLDQGLQFLIQYYNGEERAKGNILERFSAQQFPDLHSELNLSSLELGDSALYFCASSAGTGDDGYTFGSGTRLTVV.

V and J are TRBV7-9 and TRBJ1-6; 11 nucleotides match TRBD1. This CDR3 has 16 amino acids. Trimming took 3 bases from V and 13 from J; bases not matched to a gene: 11. Germline CDR1 SEHNR, CDR2 FQNEAQ (reference sequence). This CDR3 reads CASSFLGTGGEPPLHF. The CDR3 DNA reads TGTGCCAGCAGCTTTCTCGGGACAGGGGGTGAACCGCCCCTCCACTTT.

This clonotype counts as medium-sized. The V gene is TRBV27, the J gene TRBJ2-7; the D gene is possibly TRBD1 (5 bases). The CDR3 is made up of 15 amino acids. Germline loops: CDR1 MNHEY, CDR2 SMNVEV (reference sequence). The ends were cut back, 3 bases at V and 2 bases at J, with 14 bases in the middle. The CDR3 DNA is TGTGCCAGCAGTTTGAGGTCAGGGCGTACCTACGAGCAGTACTTC. Translation gives CASSLRSGRTYEQYF.

Regarding this clonotype: This may be a read error, as it is one base from a much larger clone. The chain has TRBV13 and TRBJ1-3; no clear D. Germline loops: CDR1 PRHDT, CDR2 FYEKMQ (reference sequence). V was shortened by 3 bases and J by 2 bases, with 8 bases between the two germline ends. This CDR3 spans 14 amino acids. This CDR3 reads CASSLLRAGNTIYF. CDR3 nucleotides: TGTGCCAGCAGCTTGTTGCGAGCTGGAAACACCATATATTTT. Using reference TRBV13 and TRBJ1-3 for the parts outside the CDR3, the full variable domain is AAGVIQSPRHLIKEKRETATLKCYPIPRHDTVYWYQQGPGQDPQFLISFYEKMQSDKGSIPDRFSAQQFSDYHSELNMSSLELGDSALYFCASSLLRAGNTIYFGEGSWLTVV.

This clonotype was picked up a small number of times. The chain recombines TRBV19 with TRBJ1-5, with unresolved D. Germline CDR1 and CDR2: LNHDA and SQIVND (reference sequence). The CDR3 runs to 12 residues. V lost 1 base, J lost 8 bases, and 6 bases lay in between. CDR3: CASSIGGKPQHF. The CDR3 nucleotides are TGTGCCAGTAGTATAGGTGGCAAGCCCCAGCATTTT.

This chain uses TRBV3-1 with TRBJ2-1; perhaps D is TRBD1 or TRBD2 (6 bases each). The CDR3 extends over 17 amino acids. V lost 5 bases to trimming and J lost 2 bases, with 19 bases between them. Germline CDR1 and CDR2: LGHDT and YNNKEL (reference sequence). DNA for the CDR3: TGTGCCAGCAGCGCACCGGAGGGGGAGCTGGCCTACAATGAGCAGTTCTTC. Its translation: CASSAPEGELAYNEQFF.

The rearrangement uses TRBV11-2 and TRBJ2-7; 7 bases map to TRBD1. Germline CDR1 SGHAT, CDR2 FQNNGV. The CDR3 has 14 amino acids. Germline trimming cut 1 base from V and 3 bases from J; bases unmatched to any gene: 3. The CDR3 DNA is TGTGCCAGCAGCTTAGGACAGGGATACTACGAGCAGTACTTC. Translating gives CASSLGQGYYEQYF.

The V call is TRBV9, the J call TRBJ2-7; TRBD2 aligns across 7 bases. Germline assignment: CDR1 SGDLS and CDR2 YYNGEE. This CDR3 contains 13 residues. The V segment lost 3 bases and the J segment 5 bases; nucleotides outside the gene matches: 5. This chain's CDR3 is CASSGGGPNEQYF. Written as DNA, the CDR3 is TGTGCCAGCAGCGGGGGGGGACCCAACGAGCAGTACTTC.

This clonotype occurred many times. This sequence joins TRBV19 and TRBJ2-3; 12 bases map to TRBD2. J gave up 7 bases and V 3 bases, and 8 bases lay outside the gene matches. CDR1 and CDR2 (germline): LNHDA, SQIVND (reference sequence). CDR3 length: 16 residues. CDR3 coding DNA: TGTGCCAGTAGTATGGTGCTAGCGGGGGGGCTATATACGCAGTATTTT. Translation: CASSMVLAGGLYTQYF.

This clonotype has just a few counts. This chain's CDR3 is CASSLEYTEAFF. The CDR3 DNA sequence: TGTGCCAGCAGTTTGGAGTACACTGAAGCTTTCTTT. The chain is built from TRBV12-3 or TRBV12-4 and TRBJ1-1; D remains unclear. With 3 bases removed from V and 3 bases from J, the gap between germline ends came to 5 bases. This CDR3 is built from 12 residues.

The V gene is TRBV6-2 or TRBV6-3, the J gene TRBJ1-2, with TRBD1 matching over 10 bases. V was clipped by 3 bases and J by 5 bases; unmatched bases: 3. The length of the CDR3 is 14 residues. CDR1 and CDR2 from the germline V gene are MNHEY and SVGEGT. The CDR3 sequence: CASSYGTGAYGYTF. As DNA, the CDR3 is TGTGCCAGCAGTTATGGGACAGGGGCTTATGGCTACACCTTC.

This clonotype was counted between two and nine times. J is TRBJ2-7 and V is TRBV5-5; TRBD2 is a possible D gene (5 bases). CDR1 and CDR2 from the germline V gene are SGHKS and YYEKEE (reference sequence). V lost 4 bases and J lost 2, with 16 bases in between. CDR3 size: 15 residues. The DNA for the CDR3 is TGTGCCAGCAGCCTTGGACCGACCGGGACCTACGAGCAGTACTTC. Amino acids: CASSLGPTGTYEQYF.

In its sample, this clonotype was seen many times. The V and J genes are TRBV16 and TRBJ1-1; 9 positions match TRBD1. CDR1 and CDR2 (germline): KGHSY, FQNENV. Trimming cost V 3 bases and J 3 bases; bases outside gene matches: 14. The CDR3 has 18 amino acids. The CDR3 nucleotides read TGTGCCAGCAGCCACCCCGGACAGGGGCCGCGGGGACACACTGAAGCTTTCTTT. Translation: CASSHPGQGPRGHTEAFF.

There are a few counts of this clonotype. The rearrangement links TRBV7-2 to TRBJ2-7; D possibly corresponds to TRBD1 (6 bases). The V end was cut by 2 bases, the J end by 2 bases, with 10 bases between. Germline-derived CDR1 and CDR2 are SGHTA and FQGNSA. The CDR3 has 14 amino acids. CDR3: CASSLLAGAYEQYF. CDR3 bases: TGTGCCAGCAGCTTACTGGCAGGGGCCTACGAGCAGTACTTC.

This clonotype showed up just a few times. The V gene is TRBV7-9, the J gene TRBJ1-2; D is unresolved. Trimming removed 5 bases at V and 8 bases at J, with 15 bases between. The CDR3 is 13 residues long. CDR1 is SEHNR and CDR2 is FQNEAQ in the germline V gene (reference sequence). The CDR3 here is CASSREEVSGYTF. CDR3 sequence (DNA): TGTGCCAGCAGCCGGGAGGAGGTTTCGGGCTACACCTTC.

This clonotype has a handful of counts. This chain links TRBV27 with TRBJ2-1, with D possibly TRBD2 on 5 matching bases. CDR1 is MNHEY, CDR2 SMNVEV, per germline (reference sequence). The CDR3 is made up of 13 amino acids. Deletions cut 6 bases from V and 14 bases from J, with 20 bases between. The CDR3 DNA is TGTGCCAGCAGGTCCTATCCTAGCTCTAGGGAGTTCTTC. It is translated as CASRSYPSSREFF.

The genes are TRBV20-1 and TRBJ2-7; a possible D gene is TRBD2 (6 bases). The CDR3 is 16 amino acids. Trimming left V 0 bases short and J 0 bases short, with 15 bases between. Germline V CDR1 and CDR2: DFQATT, SNEGSKA (reference sequence). CDR3 sequence reads: CSARDQRTGSSYEQYF. The DNA for the CDR3 is TGCAGTGCTAGAGATCAAAGGACCGGGAGCTCCTACGAGCAGTACTTC.

Relative to its sample, this clonotype is medium-sized (0.01 to 0.1%). The gene calls are TRBV6-6 and TRBJ1-1; D may be TRBD1 (5 bases). Germline V gene lookup returns CDR1 MNHNY and CDR2 SVGAGI (reference sequence). CDR3 length: 13 amino acids. V lost 2 bases and J lost 8, with 12 bases in between. CDR3 bases: TGTGCCAGCAGTTACGGGACCCCGCCGGAAGCTTTCTTT. The encoded protein is CASSYGTPPEAFF.

The chain links TRBV7-9 to TRBJ2-1; 8 bases align to TRBD1. CDR1 and CDR2 (germline): SEHNR, FQNEAQ (reference sequence). J was trimmed by 2 bases and V by 4 bases; bases with no gene match: 4. CDR3 length: 15 amino acids. The CDR3 loop is CASSYGQGTYNEQFF. The CDR3 nucleotides are TGTGCCAGCAGCTACGGACAGGGTACCTACAATGAGCAGTTCTTC.

The chain combines TRBV30 with TRBJ1-1; D might be TRBD1 (6 bases). CDR1 is GTSNPN, CDR2 SVGIG, per germline (reference sequence). Trimming shortened V by 2 bases and J by 5 bases, and 18 bases separated the two germline ends. The CDR3 has 15 residues. The chain's CDR3 is CAWSKGGSLGTEAFF. The CDR3 DNA reads as TGTGCCTGGAGTAAGGGGGGGAGTCTGGGAACTGAAGCTTTCTTT.

In this sample, this clonotype turned up a few times. The chain combines TRBV7-9 with TRBJ1-2; 11 bases are shared with TRBD1. This CDR3 is 16 amino acids long. The germline V gene has CDR1 SEHNR and CDR2 FQNEAQ (reference sequence). J lost 6 bases, V lost 4 bases, and 10 bases had no gene match. The DNA for the CDR3 is TGTGCCAGCAGCTACAGAGAGGACAGGGGGCGACATGGCTACACCTTC. It is translated as CASSYREDRGRHGYTF.

This clonotype has a handful of counts. J is TRBJ1-5 and V is TRBV6-1; D unclear. Germline CDR1 and CDR2: MNHNS and SASEGT. V dropped 9 bases and J dropped 5 bases, with 11 bases sitting between them. This CDR3 has 12 amino acids. CDR3 sequence: CASSRMDQPQHF. In nucleotides, the CDR3 is TGTGCCAGTAGTAGAATGGATCAGCCCCAGCATTTT.

This clonotype is deemed medium-sized (0.01 to 0.1%). The chain recombines TRBV13 with TRBJ2-1; 13 nucleotides agree with TRBD2. Losses at the gene ends were 5 bases for V and 7 bases for J; bases not matched to a gene: 2. Germline loops: CDR1 PRHDT, CDR2 FYEKMQ (reference sequence). The CDR3 has 14 residues. The CDR3 bases are TGTGCCAGCAGCCCGGGACTAGCGGGGAATGAGCAGTTCTTC. Amino acids: CASSPGLAGNEQFF.